This T cell receptor beta chain came from a study of cytomegalovirus exposure and HLA in healthy donors. The V gene's germline CDR1 is SEHNR and CDR2 FQNEAQ (reference sequence). This CDR3 has 16 residues. The V gene end was trimmed by 7 bases and the J gene end by 0 bases; junction bases not matched to a gene: 7. The study, taken as a whole, reports: A few V segments could not be told apart, such as TRBV6-2 and TRBV6-3, and were left out. The majority of CMV-associated TCR beta chains were reported as apparently HLA-restricted in a later analysis. In most subjects, TCR beta sequences reportedly gave accurate predictions of HLA-A and HLA-B alleles. Researchers reported in a later analysis that a missense DCLRE1C variant was tied to TCR beta V- and J-gene trimming.

Comments on this clone: Its antigen is currently unknown.

Use of 60 Vbeta and 13 Jbeta primers characterized the PCR. Generated by immunoSEQ multiplex PCR, the TCRdb table keeps only in-frame clones and is missing some. Found here are approximately 100,000 clones, around 79% of them singletons; the top ten hold around 3.4%. The sample was PBMCs. This chain uses TRBV7-9 with TRBJ2-5; TRBD2 matches at 11 bases. This TCR came from a man between 60 and 75 years old in good health and CMV-seronegative. The CDR3 DNA reads as TGTGCCAGCACCCTAGCGGGGGGTCCGTACCAAGAGACCCAGTACTTC. Encoded protein: CASTLAGGPYQETQYF.